Below, 2 T cell receptor beta chains from the same sample are listed, as sequenced in a study of shared clonotypes between healthy human individuals. Profiling relied on immunoSEQ multiplex PCR, and the TCRdb table lists in-frame clones only, not all of them. The data contain some 1,900,000 clones, approximately 94% of them seen just once; the ten biggest clones take up around 1%. Naive CD8 isolation took CD45RO-negative cells positively selected for CCR7 and excluded terminally differentiated effector memory CD45RA+ cells. The sample taken for sequencing was naive CD8+ T cells sorted from blood. The receptors shown here come from a man aged 18 to 30 in good health.

This rearrangement joins TRBV6-1 to TRBJ2-7; D possibly uses TRBD1 or TRBD2 (5 bases each). Germline assignment: CDR1 MNHNS and CDR2 SASEGT. Trimming took 6 bases from V and 3 from J, leaving 12 bases between them. The CDR3 extends over 13 amino acids. The CDR3 region is CASRGVPNYEQYF. The DNA of the CDR3 is TGTGCCAGCAGGGGGGTCCCAAACTACGAGCAGTACTTC.

The V gene is TRBV9, the J gene TRBJ1-2; D remains unclear. Trimming cost V 2 bases and J 3 bases, with 5 bases left between them. This CDR3 has 12 amino acids. Germline CDR1 and CDR2: SGDLS and YYNGEE. CDR3 in DNA: TGTGCCAGCAGCGTTGGACACTATGGCTACACCTTC. Amino acid sequence: CASSVGHYGYTF. Together with reference TRBV9 and TRBJ1-2, the CDR3 gives the full variable domain: DSGVTQTPKHLITATGQRVTLRCSPRSGDLSVYWYQQSLDQGLQFLIQYYNGEERAKGNILERFSAQQFPDLHSELNLSSLELGDSALYFCASSVGHYGYTFGSGTRLTVV.